This T cell receptor beta chain originates from a study of blood T cell repertoires in COVID-19 (dated by TCRdb to the early 2020s). About the investigation overall: The collaborator samples originated in the United States, Italy and Spain and spanned the acute and convalescent phases of COVID-19. The material from the prospective study consisted of cDNA or gDNA derived from T cells, B-cell-depleted T cells, or PBMCs. Deeply sampled blood TCRbeta repertoires from subjects exposed to, actively infected with, or recovered from COVID-19 were included in the dataset. The repertoires were released in a freely available public database meant as a resource for research on the immune response to SARS-CoV-2. Samples were obtained from the ongoing ImmuneRACE study (first 160 participants) and from over 1,000 subjects provided by 6 global collaborators. Sample metadata almost always included a de-identified subject ID, COVID-19 status, age in years and sex. Where HLA class I and class II types were available, the types were taken from metadata supplied by the sample provider, not from assay-based typing.

In this sample, this clone turned up once. Its antigen is still unknown. No qualities accompany the bases; no much larger clone lies one base away. Each collaborating institution followed its own protocols to collect whole blood in K2EDTA tubes. For TCRbeta analysis, collaborators shipped samples in one of three forms: frozen whole blood, isolated PBMCs, or DNA extracted from either of those sample types. V has 3 bases trimmed and J has 6 bases trimmed; junction bases matching no gene number 5. Spanning cysteine to phenylalanine, the CDR3 consists of 16 amino acids. Of all the DNA, just the CDR3 is kept, 48 bases in frame from base 1. For CDR1 and CDR2, the germline V gene lists KGHDR and SFDVKD. TCRbeta CDR3 regions were amplified from genomic DNA by means of the immunoSEQ Assay, a bias-controlled multiplex PCR. Per the source publication's procedure: Nucleated cell counts per sample were estimated from amplification of reference gene primers within the assay. Sequence reads were collapsed and filtered to measure the absolute abundance of every unique TCRbeta CDR3 rearrangement. For each sample, productive Simpson clonality was calculated as the square root of Simpson's diversity index over productive rearrangements. TCRdb's version of the immuneACCESS table is confined to in-frame rearrangements and falls short of the full clone set. An unresolved V gene accounts for under half of the shortfall where checked; the remainder is of unknown origin. D and trimming were read from the DNA, whereas the V and J calls and clone size are those reported in that table. The sample yields about 110,000 clones; less than 90% were counted once. Jointly, the top ten make up roughly 4.2% of the sample.

General study outcomes and caveats: The amount of clinical and demographic metadata varied by source and participant and was provided uncurated.

The sequenced material came from peripheral blood. The chain uses TRBV24-1 and TRBJ2-1, and 12 bases in between align with TRBD2. This TCR came from a man aged 45-65 years with acute or convalescent COVID-19. The DNA sequence is given as TGTGCCACCAGTGATCTAACTAGCGGGAGGTCCAATGAGCAGTTCTTC. Its protein is CATSDLTSGRSNEQFF.